This entry features one T cell receptor (beta chain) sequence. As yet, its antigen is unknown. Amplification used 60 Vbeta primers and 13 Jbeta primers. Clones were sequenced by immunoSEQ multiplex PCR, and TCRdb holds only the in-frame ones, with some missing. The table shows approximately 170,000 clones, with roughly 83% occurring only once. The sample comes from a study of cytomegalovirus exposure and HLA in healthy donors. General observations from the study: As a later analysis showed, a missense DCLRE1C variant was linked to trimming of TCR beta V- and J-genes. It was reported in a later analysis that an Asian-associated ancestry cluster showed fewer N-insertions than the 666-donor mean. For most TCR sequences rarity was the rule, although some public TCRs occurred in many donors.

The receptor was derived from a boy younger than 10 in good health and CMV-seronegative. The sequenced material came from PBMCs.

The CDR3 spells CASSLGLAGYEQYF. CDR3 DNA: TGTGCCAGCAGCTTGGGACTAGCGGGCTACGAGCAGTACTTC. The gene calls are TRBV7-6 and TRBJ2-7; TRBD2 matches at 12 bases. The CDR3 runs to 14 residues. J lost 3 bases, V lost 3 bases, and 0 bases had no gene match. Germline assignment: CDR1 SGHVS and CDR2 FNYEAQ.